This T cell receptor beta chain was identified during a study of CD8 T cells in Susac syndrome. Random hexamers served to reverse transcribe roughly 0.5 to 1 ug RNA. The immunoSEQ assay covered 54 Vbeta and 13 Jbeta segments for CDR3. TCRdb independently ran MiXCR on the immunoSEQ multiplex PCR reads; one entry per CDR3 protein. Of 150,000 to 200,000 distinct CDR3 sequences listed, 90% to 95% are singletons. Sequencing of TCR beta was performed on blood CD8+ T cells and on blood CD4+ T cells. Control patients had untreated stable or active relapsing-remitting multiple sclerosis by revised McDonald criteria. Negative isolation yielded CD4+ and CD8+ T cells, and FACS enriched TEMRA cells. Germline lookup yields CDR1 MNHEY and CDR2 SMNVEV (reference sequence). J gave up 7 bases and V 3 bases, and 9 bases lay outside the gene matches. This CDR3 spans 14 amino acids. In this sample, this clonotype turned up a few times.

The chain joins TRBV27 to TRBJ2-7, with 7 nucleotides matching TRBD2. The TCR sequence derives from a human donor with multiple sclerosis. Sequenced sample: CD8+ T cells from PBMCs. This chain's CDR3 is CASSLVPTSREQYF. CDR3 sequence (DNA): TGTGCCAGCAGTTTGGTACCGACTAGCCGGGAGCAGTACTTC.